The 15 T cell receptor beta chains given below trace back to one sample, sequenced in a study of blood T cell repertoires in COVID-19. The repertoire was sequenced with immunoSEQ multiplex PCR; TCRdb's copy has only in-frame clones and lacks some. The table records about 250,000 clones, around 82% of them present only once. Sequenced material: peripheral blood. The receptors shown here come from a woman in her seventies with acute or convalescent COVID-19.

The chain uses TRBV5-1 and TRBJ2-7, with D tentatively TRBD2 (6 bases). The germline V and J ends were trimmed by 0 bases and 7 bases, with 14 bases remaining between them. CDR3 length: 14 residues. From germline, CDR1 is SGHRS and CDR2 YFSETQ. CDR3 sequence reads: CASSLAGEAREQYF. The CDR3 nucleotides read TGCGCCAGCAGCTTGGCGGGGGAGGCGAGAGAGCAGTACTTC.

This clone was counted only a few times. CDR3 sequence (DNA): TGTGCCAGCAGCTTACAGGGGGCCAAGGAGACCCAGTACTTC. Translating gives CASSLQGAKETQYF. This rearrangement joins TRBV7-9 to TRBJ2-5; TRBD1 matches 8 bases. There are 14 residues in the CDR3. Germline CDR1 SEHNR, CDR2 FQNEAQ (reference sequence). V gave up 2 bases and J gave up 5 bases; unmatched junction bases: 4.

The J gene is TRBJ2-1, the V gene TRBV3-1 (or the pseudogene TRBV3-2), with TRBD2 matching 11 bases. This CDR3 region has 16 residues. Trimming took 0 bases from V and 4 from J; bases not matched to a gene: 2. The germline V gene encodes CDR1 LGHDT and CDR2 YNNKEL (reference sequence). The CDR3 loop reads CASSQDSGGAYNEQFF. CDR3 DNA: TGTGCCAGCAGCCAAGATAGCGGGGGGGCGTACAATGAGCAGTTCTTC.

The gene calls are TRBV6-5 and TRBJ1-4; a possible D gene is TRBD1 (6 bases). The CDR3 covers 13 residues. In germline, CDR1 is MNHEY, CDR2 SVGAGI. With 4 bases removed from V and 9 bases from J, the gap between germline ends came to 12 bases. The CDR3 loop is CASSSGGGKKLFF. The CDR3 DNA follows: TGTGCCAGCAGTTCGGGGGGCGGGAAAAAACTGTTTTTT.

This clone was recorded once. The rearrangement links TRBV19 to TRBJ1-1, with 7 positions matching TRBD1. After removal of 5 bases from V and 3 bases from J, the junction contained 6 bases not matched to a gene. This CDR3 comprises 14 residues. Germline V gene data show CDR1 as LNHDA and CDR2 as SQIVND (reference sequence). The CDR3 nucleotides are TGTGCCAGTAGTGGGGGACAGACTTACACTGAAGCTTTCTTT. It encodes CASSGGQTYTEAFF.

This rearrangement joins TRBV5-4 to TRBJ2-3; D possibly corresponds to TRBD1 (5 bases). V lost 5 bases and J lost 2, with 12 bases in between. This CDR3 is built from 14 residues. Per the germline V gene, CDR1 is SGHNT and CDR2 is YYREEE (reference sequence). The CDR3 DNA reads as TGTGCCAGCAGTTCTGGGGCTTCCACAGATACGCAGTATTTT. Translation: CASSSGASTDTQYF. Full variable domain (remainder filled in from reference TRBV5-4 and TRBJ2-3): ETGVTQSPTHLIKTRGQQVTLRCSSQSGHNTVSWYQQALGQGPQFIFQYYREEENGRGNFPPRFSGLQFPNYSSELNVNALELDDSALYLCASSSGASTDTQYFGPGTRLTVL.

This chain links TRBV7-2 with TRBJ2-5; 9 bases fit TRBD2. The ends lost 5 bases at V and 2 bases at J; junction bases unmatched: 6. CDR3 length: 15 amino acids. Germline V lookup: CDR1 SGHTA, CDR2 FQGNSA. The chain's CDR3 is CASSSSGGHQETQYF. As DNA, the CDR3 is TGTGCCAGCAGCAGTAGCGGGGGCCATCAAGAGACCCAGTACTTC. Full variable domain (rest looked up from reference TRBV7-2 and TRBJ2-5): GAGVSQSPSNKVTEKGKDVELRCDPISGHTALYWYRQSLGQGLEFLIYFQGNSAPDKSGLPSDRFSAERTGGSVSTLTIQRTQQEDSAVYLCASSSSGGHQETQYFGPGTRLLVL.

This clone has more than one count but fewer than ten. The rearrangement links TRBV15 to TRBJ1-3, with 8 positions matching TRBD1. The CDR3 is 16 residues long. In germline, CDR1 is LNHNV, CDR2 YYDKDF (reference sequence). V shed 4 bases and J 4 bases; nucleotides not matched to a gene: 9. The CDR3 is CATSTGQGGTGNTIYF. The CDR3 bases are TGTGCCACCAGCACCGGACAGGGAGGAACCGGAAACACCATATATTTT.

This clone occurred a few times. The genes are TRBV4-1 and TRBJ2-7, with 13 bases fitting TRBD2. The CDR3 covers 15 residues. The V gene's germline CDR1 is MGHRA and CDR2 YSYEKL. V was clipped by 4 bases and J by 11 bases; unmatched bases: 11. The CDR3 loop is CASSLEGTSGAGEYF. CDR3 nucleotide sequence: TGCGCCAGCAGCCTCGAAGGGACTAGCGGGGCGGGAGAGTACTTC.

The chain's CDR3 is CAGELEGYGYTF. The CDR3 DNA is TGTGCCGGGGAACTAGAGGGCTATGGCTACACCTTC. The chain is built from TRBV30 and TRBJ1-2; D gene unclear. V was clipped by 8 bases and J by 4 bases, with 14 bases between them. This CDR3 contains 12 residues. Germline V gives CDR1 GTSNPN, CDR2 SVGIG (reference sequence).

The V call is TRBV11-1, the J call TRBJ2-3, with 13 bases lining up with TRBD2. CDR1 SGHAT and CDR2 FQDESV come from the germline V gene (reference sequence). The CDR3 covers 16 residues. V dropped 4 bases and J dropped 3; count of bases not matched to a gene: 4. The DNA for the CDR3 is TGTGCCAGCAGCTCTACTAGCGGGGGGGCGACAGATACGCAGTATTTT. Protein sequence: CASSSTSGGATDTQYF. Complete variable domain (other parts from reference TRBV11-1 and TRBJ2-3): EAEVAQSPRYKITEKSQAVAFWCDPISGHATLYWYRQILGQGPELLVQFQDESVVDDSQLPKDRFSAERLKGVDSTLKIQPAELGDSAMYLCASSSTSGGATDTQYFGPGTRLTVL.

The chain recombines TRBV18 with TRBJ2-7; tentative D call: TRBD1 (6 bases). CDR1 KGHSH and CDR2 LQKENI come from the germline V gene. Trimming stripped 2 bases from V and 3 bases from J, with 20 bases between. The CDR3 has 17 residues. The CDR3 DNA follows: TGTGCCAGCTCACCAAACCTTCCCGATACAGGGTACTACGAGCAGTACTTC. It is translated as CASSPNLPDTGYYEQYF.

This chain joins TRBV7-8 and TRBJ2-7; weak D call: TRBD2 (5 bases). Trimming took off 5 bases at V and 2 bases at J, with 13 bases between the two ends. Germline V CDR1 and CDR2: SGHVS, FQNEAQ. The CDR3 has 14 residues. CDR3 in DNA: TGTGCCAGCAGCCCGGAGGTAGTTCCCTACGAGCAGTACTTC. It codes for CASSPEVVPYEQYF.

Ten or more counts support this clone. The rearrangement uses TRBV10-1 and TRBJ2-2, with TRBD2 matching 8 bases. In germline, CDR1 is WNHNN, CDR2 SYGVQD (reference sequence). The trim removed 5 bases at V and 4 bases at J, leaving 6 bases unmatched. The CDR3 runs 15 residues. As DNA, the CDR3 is TGCGCCAGCAGTTCGGGGGGGCCGGGCACCGGGGAGCTGTTTTTT. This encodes CASSSGGPGTGELFF.

The CDR3: CASSSVLAGGHNEQFF. The DNA of the CDR3 is TGTGCCAGCAGCTCGGTCCTAGCGGGGGGCCACAATGAGCAGTTCTTC. This chain joins TRBV7-2 and TRBJ2-1, with 11 nucleotides matching TRBD2. The V and J ends lost 4 bases and 5 bases, in that order; junction bases with no gene match: 7. The CDR3 contains 16 residues. Germline loops: CDR1 SGHTA, CDR2 FQGNSA.